What follows are 2 T cell receptor beta chains derived from one specimen sequenced in a study of T cell responses to AZD1222 COVID-19 vaccine. Libraries were prepared by immunoSEQ multiplex PCR; TCRdb keeps only in-frame clonotypes and omits some of them. This table has 130,000 or so clones, approximately 85% appearing once. The sequencing here drew on peripheral blood, taken on day 0 of AZD1222 vaccination. Source of these receptors: an adult in good health.

The rearrangement links TRBV3-1 (or the pseudogene TRBV3-2) to TRBJ1-2; TRBD1 might be the D (6 bases). The CDR3 has 12 residues. Germline V gene sequence: CDR1 LGHDT, CDR2 YNNKEL (reference sequence). Trimming cost V 5 bases and J 8 bases, with 12 bases left between them. In DNA form, the CDR3 reads TGTGCCAGCAGCAGGGGGGTGGTGGGCTACACCTTC. Translation: CASSRGVVGYTF.

The chain uses TRBV19 and TRBJ2-1, with TRBD2 identical over 11 bases. J lost 10 bases, V lost 10 bases, and 12 bases had no gene match. The CDR3 is 14 amino acids. The germline gives CDR1 LNHDA, CDR2 SQIVND (reference sequence). The CDR3 reads CAISYSWTSGEQFF. For the CDR3, the DNA is TGTGCCATTAGCTACTCTTGGACTAGCGGGGAGCAGTTCTTC.